This T cell receptor (beta chain) was documented in a study of blood T cell repertoires in COVID-19. In the study overall: Collection of acute and convalescent COVID-19 samples took place in the United States, Italy and Spain. PBMCs, B-cell-depleted T cells, or T cells were the source of the cDNA or gDNA that made up the material.

The authors' processing: Estimation of nucleated cell counts relied on the amplification of reference gene primers. Only in-frame clones appear in the TCRdb table, and some are missing; sequencing was by immunoSEQ multiplex PCR. V, J and clone size were drawn from that table, and D and trimming were deduced from the DNA. The sample shows 250,000 to 300,000 clones, 85% of them seen only once. From germline, CDR1 is MNHEY and CDR2 SMNVEV (reference sequence). V lost 0 bases to trimming and J lost 1 base; unmatched junction nucleotides: 4. This CDR3 is 17 amino acids long. The sample taken for sequencing was peripheral blood. The V gene is TRBV27, the J gene TRBJ2-2; 8 nucleotides line up with TRBD2. The TCR was taken from a man over 45 with active or convalescent COVID-19. CDR3 in amino acids: CASSLSASGRNTGELFF. The CDR3 DNA is TGTGCCAGCAGTTTATCGGCCAGCGGGAGGAACACCGGGGAGCTGTTTTTT.